This TCR beta chain was sequenced in a study of blood T cells in healthy people across ages (dated by TCRdb to between 2015 and 2016). Study-wide context: In model experiments, roughly one uniquely barcoded TCR beta cDNA molecule per two T cells was captured by template switching. To track age-related changes in TCR beta repertoire diversity, the study relied on deep sequencing normalized with unique cDNA molecular identifiers. The donors were split into four age groups: young (average about 16 years), middle-aged (39), aged (roughly 68) and long-lived (under 90). The study analyzed two additional independent replicas of 1 million unique cDNA reads from the same blood draw for two donors, one aged 18 to 30 and one aged 80 or older. Study-wide conclusions, independent of this receptor: Because donor CMV infection status was unknown, age-related changes in expanded clonotypes were potentially confounded. There was a strong correlation between observed TCR beta diversity and the percentage of naive T cells measured by flow cytometry. The long-lived group showed more naive CD4+ T cells, fewer expanded clones and increased TCR diversity than the aged group, suggesting age selection. Estimates of total diversity based on one million sequenced T cells were regarded as lower bounds and as underestimates. Observed TCR beta diversity per million T cells fell roughly linearly with age, and a significant reduction was already apparent by age roughly 40. Bulk unsorted PBMC profiling prevented conclusive comparison of naive and antigen-experienced compartments.

The library came from 5' RACE. The listed sequencing device is Illumina HiSeq 2500. A second PCR of about 7 to 12 cycles was run with a J-beta primer mix and a sample-barcoded 5' primer. A unique molecular identifier was introduced onto each TCR beta cDNA molecule by a template-switch 5' adaptor carrying 12 random nucleotides. Each sample yielded at least 3 million CDR3-containing paired-end reads. The Mint cDNA synthesis kit, primed by a TRBC-specific oligonucleotide, was used to synthesize first-strand cDNA from all RNA. All cDNA was treated with uracil-DNA glycosylase and then went through a first 18-cycle PCR with the universal primers M1SS and BC2_uni_R. The paper's processing steps were these. Normalization of each sample was performed by random selection of 1 million high-quality reads, each carrying a distinct molecular identifier. Reads sharing molecular identifiers were discarded rather than binned into consensus sequences. MiTCR, with a Q25 quality threshold and the strictest error-elimination algorithm, was used for CDR3 identification, clonotype clustering and error correction. A nonparametric unseen species model with Euler transformation was used to estimate lower-bound total TCR beta diversity. TCRdb itself trimmed the public reads at Q25 with fastp, ran MiXCR and retained productive beta chains. Merged by CDR3 protein, the rows form single entries marked with the most common genes and DNA. The V and J calls, along with clone size, are taken from TCRdb and not from the paper's own processing. The table for this sample lists about 500,000 distinct CDR3 sequences; about 24% of them were counted only once. The ten largest clones add up to around 10% of the sample.

To note about this clonotype: Its antigen remains unidentified. Nothing much larger sits one base from this clone, and base qualities are not available.

The germline V end is reduced by 2 bases and the J end by 7 bases; junction bases left unmatched: 6. From a lookup of the germline V gene, CDR1 and CDR2 are SQVTM and ANQGSEA. The CDR3, from cysteine to phenylalanine, totals 13 residues. Of all the DNA, just the CDR3 is kept, 39 bases in frame from base 1. The donors were roughly 39 Caucasian individuals from Russia, aged roughly 6 to 100 years, who were systemically healthy. Roughly 11 milliliters of peripheral blood were drawn from each donor into EDTA-treated Vacutainer tubes. Ficoll-Paque density-gradient centrifugation was used to isolate PBMCs, with at least 7 million per sample. Total RNA was extracted from PBMCs with Trizol reagent, with at least 5 micrograms obtained per sample. The percentages of naive CD45RAhigh/CD27high T cells were determined by flow cytometry on a PBMC aliquot from every donor. The same specimen was also included in a second study, on T cells of mothers and their children. Reported in the second study: Nine systemically healthy Caucasian individuals, comprising three mothers and their six children, were included as donors. cDNA synthesis consumed the entire amount of extracted RNA, loaded at around 1.5 ug RNA in each 15 ul reaction. In the second PCR, sample barcodes and 2-4 random nucleotides were introduced via the M1S primer. Over 8 million TCR beta CDR3 reads were obtained for each mother, and approximately 3 million reads were obtained for each child. Thymic selection shapes the output of TCR recombination in a similar way in related and unrelated pairs, and inherited differences have a minor effect. Normalized repertoire overlap was always slightly but never significantly higher in related than unrelated mother-child pairs. Persistent microchimeric T cell clones were not detected, at a sensitivity of around 100 clones per million clonotypes. Deep NGS was used in the study to compare the TCR beta repertoires of mothers and children and to look for features that separate related mother-child pairs from unrelated individuals. On average, the children were roughly 12 +/- 4 years old, while the mothers were approximately 40 +/- 4 years old. After adapter ligation with NEBNext reagents, the libraries were sequenced on Illumina HiSeq 2000 with 100+100 nt paired-end reads. To prevent cross-contamination, the mother and child libraries were prepared a month apart and were sequenced in separate runs. Between roughly 500,000 and 2,000,000 distinct TCR beta clonotypes were identified per donor. Naive TCR beta clonotypes were estimated from low-frequency clonotypes matched to each donor's FACS-determined naive share, without sorting.

The sequence derives from a boy between 10 and 17 years old in good health. Sequencing was performed on blood. The chain employs TRBV29-1 and TRBJ1-2, with 8 central nucleotides matching TRBD1. The CDR3 region reads CSVERQGAGGYTF. The nucleotides are TGCAGCGTTGAACGGCAGGGGGCGGGTGGCTACACCTTC.